These 16 T cell receptor beta chains were sequenced from one sample in a study of regulatory T cells in long-lasting Graves disease. Sample time point: newly diagnosed GD, antithyroid drugs for less than 3 months. The authors made the TCR library using RNA they extracted from PBMCs. The TCR beta library used iRepertoire HTBI primers with Arm-PCR amplification of CDR3. TCRdb itself ran the multiplex PCR reads through MiXCR, one entry per CDR3 protein. The data contain some 490,000 distinct CDR3 sequences, approximately 12% of them singletons. The same data also went into a second study, on T cells in Graves' hyperthyroidism and ophthalmopathy.

Source: peripheral blood mononuclear cells (PBMCs), taken at new diagnosis, from a patient treated with antithyroid drugs. The receptors shown here come from a woman in her thirties with Graves disease.

Turning to this clonotype: With a much larger clone just one base away, this may be a read error. The chain carries TRBV28 and TRBJ2-3; 11 bases align to TRBD2. The V segment lost 5 bases and the J segment 10 bases; nucleotides outside the gene matches: 11. This CDR3 has 15 residues. Looked up from germline, CDR1 is MDHEN and CDR2 is SYDVKM. Written as DNA, the CDR3 is TGTGCCAGCAGTGAATTAGCGGGAGGGCCGGGAGCGCAGTATTTT. Its translation is CASSELAGGPGAQYF.

This clonotype was seen at least ten times. The CDR3 nucleotides read TGTGCCAGCAGCACCGTGGAGGGACAGCTCACAGATACGCAGTATTTT. It is translated as CASSTVEGQLTDTQYF. The chain uses TRBV7-2 and TRBJ2-3; the D gene is possibly TRBD1 (7 bases). The V gene lost 5 bases and the J gene lost 2 bases, with 17 bases spanning the gap. This CDR3 spans 16 amino acids. Germline loops: CDR1 SGHTA, CDR2 FQGNSA.

This clonotype appeared a few times. The chain employs TRBV2 and TRBJ2-3, with D possibly being TRBD2 (5 bases). Germline assignment: CDR1 SNHLY and CDR2 FYNNEI. The germline V and J ends were trimmed by 3 bases and 1 base, with 14 bases remaining between them. This CDR3 contains 16 residues. CDR3 sequence reads: CASSDRRGGGTDTQYF. CDR3 in DNA: TGTGCCAGCAGTGATCGCCGGGGTGGGGGCACAGATACGCAGTATTTT.

The sample holds a few counts of this clonotype. This chain connects TRBV7-9 to TRBJ1-2; D is unresolved. The CDR3 totals 13 residues. The germline V and J ends were trimmed by 1 base and 10 bases, with 13 bases remaining between them. Per germline, CDR1 SEHNR and CDR2 FQNEAQ (reference sequence). Here the CDR3 DNA reads TGTGCCAGCAGCTTAGGGGTCCGGGGTGACTACACCTTC. Translated, it gives CASSLGVRGDYTF.

This clonotype was observed at least ten times. The rearrangement links TRBV28 to TRBJ1-2; D gene uncertain. V shed 1 base and J shed 4 bases, with 10 bases lying between them. CDR3 length equals 14 residues. Germline CDR1 is MDHEN and CDR2 is SYDVKM. As DNA, the CDR3 is TGTGCCAGCAGTTTATTCGCAGGTCCCTATGGCTACACCTTC. Protein sequence: CASSLFAGPYGYTF.

This clonotype was found many times. The V gene is TRBV11-2, the J gene TRBJ2-5; perhaps TRBD1 as D (6 bases). The CDR3 is 14 residues long. V dropped 2 bases and J dropped 2 bases, with 9 bases sitting between them. CDR1 is SGHAT and CDR2 is FQNNGV in the germline V gene. DNA of the CDR3: TGTGCCAGCAGCTTAACAGGGCTGCAAGAGACCCAGTACTTC. Translated, it gives CASSLTGLQETQYF.

This clonotype has just a few counts. The genes are TRBV7-9 and TRBJ1-1, with D possibly TRBD1 on 5 matching bases. The V end was cut by 3 bases, the J end by 0 bases, with 14 bases between. There are 16 residues in the CDR3. From germline, CDR1 is SEHNR and CDR2 FQNEAQ (reference sequence). Here the CDR3 DNA reads TGTGCCAGCAGCTTTTGGGGCATTGACATGAACACTGAAGCTTTCTTT. Its translation: CASSFWGIDMNTEAFF.

This clonotype was seen at least ten times. The V call is TRBV20-1, the J call TRBJ2-3, with D uncertain. The CDR3 loop spans 14 amino acids. V was pared by 3 bases and J by 1 base, with 11 bases between. CDR1 is DFQATT and CDR2 is SNEGSKA in the germline V gene (reference sequence). The CDR3 nucleotides read TGCAGTGCTAGGGCACCTCAGGGCACAGATACGCAGTATTTT. This sequence encodes CSARAPQGTDTQYF.

V is TRBV20-1 and J is TRBJ1-2, with D possibly being TRBD1 (6 bases). The CDR3 has 13 amino acids. V was cut by 3 bases and J by 4 bases, with 12 bases left in between. Germline V CDR1 and CDR2: DFQATT, SNEGSKA (reference sequence). Here the CDR3 reads CSARGGAGYGYTF. CDR3 nucleotides: TGCAGTGCTAGGGGGGGGGCCGGCTATGGCTACACCTTC.

The chain uses TRBV18 and TRBJ2-5; TRBD1 agrees at 7 bases. The CDR3 has 15 amino acids. Trimming removed 4 bases from V and 1 base from J; junction bases left unmatched: 6. The germline gives CDR1 KGHSH, CDR2 LQKENI. This CDR3 reads CASSRSRDSQETQYF. The CDR3, as DNA: TGTGCCAGCTCACGATCCCGGGACAGCCAAGAGACCCAGTACTTC.

This clonotype showed up many times. V usage is TRBV6-1 and J usage is TRBJ1-2, with D possibly matching TRBD1 (5 bases). The length of the CDR3 is 14 residues. Per germline, CDR1 MNHNS and CDR2 SASEGT. Trimming pared 6 bases from V and 7 bases from J, leaving 18 bases between. The CDR3 DNA reads TGTGCCAGCAGCCCAGGGAGGAGGGATCTTGGCTACACCTTC. Translating gives CASSPGRRDLGYTF.

This clonotype was detected a few times. The chain links TRBV7-9 to TRBJ1-4; no firm D call. This CDR3 has 20 residues. Germline V gene data show CDR1 as SEHNR and CDR2 as FQNEAQ (reference sequence). V gave up 1 base and J gave up 7 bases, with 28 bases separating them. DNA for the CDR3: TGTGCCAGCAGCTTAGTTAACACTTTGCCTGAAAATAAACTCGGTGAAAAACTGTTTTTT. Its protein is CASSLVNTLPENKLGEKLFF.

To note about this clonotype: A much larger clonotype is one base distant, so this may be a read error. The chain recombines TRBV5-6 with TRBJ1-2; 9 nucleotides line up with TRBD1. Per germline, CDR1 SGHDT and CDR2 YYEEEE. CDR3 size: 15 residues. CDR3 coding DNA: TGTGCCAGCTGCTTGTACGACAGGGGGAACGATGGCTACACCTTC. Translation gives CASCLYDRGNDGYTF.

This clonotype was counted only a few times. The DNA for the CDR3 is TGTGCCAGTAGTACAGACAGGTTCAATCAGCCCCAGCATTTT. Encoded protein: CASSTDRFNQPQHF. The rearrangement links TRBV19 to TRBJ1-5, with D possibly matching TRBD1 (6 bases). The V gene lost 4 bases and the J gene lost 3 bases, with 10 bases spanning the gap. CDR1 is LNHDA, CDR2 SQIVND, per germline (reference sequence). CDR3 size: 14 residues.

The CDR3 sequence is CASSYSQDSYGYTF. The DNA for the CDR3 is TGTGCCAGCAGTTACTCACAGGATTCTTACGGCTACACCTTC. The genes are TRBV6-2 or TRBV6-3 and TRBJ1-2, with D possibly being TRBD1 (5 bases). Trimming removed 0 bases at V and 8 bases at J, with 13 bases between. This CDR3 has 14 residues. Germline CDR1 MNHEY, CDR2 SVGEGT.

At least ten counts were recorded for this clonotype. The gene calls are TRBV24-1 and TRBJ2-2; D perhaps matches TRBD2 (6 bases). Germline CDR1 reads KGHDR; CDR2 reads SFDVKD. The CDR3 length is 16 residues. Between the trimmed V and J ends, which lost 7 bases and 2 bases, there was a span of 16 bases. CDR3 DNA: TGTGCCACCAGCCCCGCCGGACTATTAAACACCGGGGAGCTGTTTTTT. Its protein product is CATSPAGLLNTGELFF.